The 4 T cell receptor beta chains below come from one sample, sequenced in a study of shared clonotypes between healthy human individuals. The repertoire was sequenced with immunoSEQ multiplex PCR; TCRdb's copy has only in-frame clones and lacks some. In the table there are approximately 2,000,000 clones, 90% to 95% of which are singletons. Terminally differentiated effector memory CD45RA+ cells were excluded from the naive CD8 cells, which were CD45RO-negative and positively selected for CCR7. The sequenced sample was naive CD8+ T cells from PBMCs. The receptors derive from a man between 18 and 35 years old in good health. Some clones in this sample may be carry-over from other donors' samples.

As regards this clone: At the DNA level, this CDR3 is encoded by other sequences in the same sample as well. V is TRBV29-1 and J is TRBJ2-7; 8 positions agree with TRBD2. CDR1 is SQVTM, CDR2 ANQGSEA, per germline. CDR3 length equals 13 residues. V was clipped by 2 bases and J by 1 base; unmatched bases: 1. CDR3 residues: CSVESGSSYEQYF. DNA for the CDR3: TGCAGCGTTGAAAGCGGGAGTTCCTACGAGCAGTACTTC.

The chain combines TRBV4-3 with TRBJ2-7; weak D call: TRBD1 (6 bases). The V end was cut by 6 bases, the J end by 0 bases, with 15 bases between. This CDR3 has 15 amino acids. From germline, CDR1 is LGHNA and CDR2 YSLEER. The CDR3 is CASSQGPLPSYEQYF. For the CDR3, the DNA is TGCGCCAGCAGTCAGGGGCCACTACCCTCCTACGAGCAGTACTTC.

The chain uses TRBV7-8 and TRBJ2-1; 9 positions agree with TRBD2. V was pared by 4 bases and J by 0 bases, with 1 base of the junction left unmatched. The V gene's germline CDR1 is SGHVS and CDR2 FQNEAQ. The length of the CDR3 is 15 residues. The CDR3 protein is CASSYSGSSYNEQFF. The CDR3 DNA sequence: TGTGCCAGCAGCTATAGCGGGAGCTCCTACAATGAGCAGTTCTTC.

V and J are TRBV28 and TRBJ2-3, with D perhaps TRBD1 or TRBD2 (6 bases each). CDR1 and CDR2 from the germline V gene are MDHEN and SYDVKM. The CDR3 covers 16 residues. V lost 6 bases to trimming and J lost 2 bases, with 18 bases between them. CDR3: CASSTPTGAVTDTQYF. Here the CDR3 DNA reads TGTGCCAGCAGCACGCCCACGGGGGCCGTCACAGATACGCAGTATTTT.